The 15 T cell receptor beta chains below come from one sample, sequenced in a study of OX40 agonist ivuxolimab in advanced cancers. Generated by immunoSEQ multiplex PCR, the TCRdb table keeps only in-frame clones and is missing some. Seen here are some 100,000 clones, 80% to 95% observed once, and the top ten hold 3.4%. The sequences come from CD4+ or CD8+ T cells sorted from blood, collected in a trial of the OX40 agonist ivuxolimab. These receptors were taken from an adult with an advanced solid tumor such as melanoma, head and neck, liver or kidney cancer.

The chain joins TRBV7-6 to TRBJ1-6; D is perhaps TRBD1 (5 bases). CDR3 length: 18 residues. V dropped 2 bases and J dropped 0 bases, with 14 bases sitting between them. Per germline, CDR1 SGHVS and CDR2 FNYEAQ. For the CDR3, the DNA is TGTGCCAGCAGCTTAAGCGGGACGGAAACCTCCTATAATTCACCCCTCCACTTT. Protein: CASSLSGTETSYNSPLHF.

Details on this clone: The sample holds other DNA sequences that translate to the same CDR3. This chain connects TRBV27 to TRBJ1-5; weak D call: TRBD1 (5 bases). In germline, CDR1 is MNHEY, CDR2 SMNVEV (reference sequence). The CDR3 is 14 residues long. Trimming left V 4 bases short and J 3 bases short, with 10 bases between. The CDR3 DNA follows: TGTGCCAGCAGTTCCCGGGGCCCCAATCAGCCCCAGCATTTT. Residues: CASSSRGPNQPQHF.

The genes are TRBV5-6 and TRBJ2-4; the match to TRBD1 covers 9 bases. The CDR3 has 14 residues. With 5 bases clipped from V and 3 bases from J, the junction kept 3 bases outside the gene matches. Germline lookup yields CDR1 SGHDT and CDR2 YYEEEE. CDR3 nucleotide sequence: TGTGCCAGCAGACGGGGACAGGGCAAAAACATTCAGTACTTC. Its translation is CASRRGQGKNIQYF.

The count of this clone is one. The V and J genes are TRBV7-8 and TRBJ2-7; TRBD2 matches at 11 bases. Losses at the gene ends were 7 bases for V and 3 bases for J; bases not matched to a gene: 11. The germline V gene has CDR1 SGHVS and CDR2 FQNEAQ. This CDR3 has 16 amino acids. The CDR3 DNA follows: TGTGCCAGCAACGCAGAACCGGGACTAGCGGTCTACGAGCAGTACTTC. This sequence encodes CASNAEPGLAVYEQYF. The whole variable domain, remainder taken from reference TRBV7-8 and TRBJ2-7, is GAGVSQSPRYKVAKRGQDVALRCDPISGHVSLFWYQQALGQGPEFLTYFQNEAQLDKSGLPSDRFFAERPEGSVSTLKIQRTQQEDSAVYLCASNAEPGLAVYEQYFGPGTRLTVT.

The chain links TRBV29-1 to TRBJ2-2; D is perhaps TRBD1 or TRBD2 (6 bases each). CDR1 is SQVTM, CDR2 ANQGSEA, per germline. The CDR3 has 12 amino acids. The V gene lost 4 bases and the J gene lost 6 bases, with 9 bases spanning the gap. This chain's CDR3 is CSVVRGAGELFF. Written as DNA, the CDR3 is TGCAGCGTTGTAAGGGGGGCCGGGGAGCTGTTTTTT.

This clone has only a few counts. This rearrangement joins TRBV27 to TRBJ1-1; 7 bases line up with TRBD1. Germline V CDR1 and CDR2: MNHEY, SMNVEV (reference sequence). The length of the CDR3 is 15 residues. J was trimmed by 4 bases and V by 5 bases; bases with no gene match: 10. CDR3 loop: CASSPETGLLTEAFF. The DNA of the CDR3 is TGTGCCAGCAGTCCAGAGACAGGGCTCCTCACTGAAGCTTTCTTT.

The chain links TRBV10-2 to TRBJ1-4; possibly TRBD1 for D (6 bases). CDR3 size: 13 residues. Looked up from germline, CDR1 is WSHSY and CDR2 is SAAADI. The germline V and J ends were trimmed by 7 bases and 7 bases, with 13 bases remaining between them. In DNA form, the CDR3 reads TGCGCCAGCAACGACAGGCCGAGTGAAAAACTGTTTTTT. Amino acid sequence: CASNDRPSEKLFF.

This chain joins TRBV15 and TRBJ1-3; D uncertain. This CDR3 is built from 12 residues. V was trimmed by 6 bases and J by 2 bases, leaving 5 bases between them. Germline V gene lookup returns CDR1 LNHNV and CDR2 YYDKDF (reference sequence). The chain's CDR3 is CATSGPGNTIYF. The CDR3 nucleotides are TGTGCCACCAGTGGGCCTGGAAACACCATATATTTT. Drawing the rest from reference TRBV15 and TRBJ1-3, the complete variable domain is DAMVIQNPRYQVTQFGKPVTLSCSQTLNHNVMYWYQQKSSQAPKLLFHYYDKDFNNEADTPDNFQSRRPNTSFCFLDIRSPGLGDTAMYLCATSGPGNTIYFGEGSWLTVV.

This chain uses TRBV4-1 with TRBJ2-1; no reliable D call. Germline CDR1 MGHRA, CDR2 YSYEKL. The CDR3 is 15 residues long. Trimming left V 1 base short and J 0 bases short, with 7 bases between. This chain's CDR3 is CASSQGDSSYNEQFF. In DNA form, the CDR3 reads TGCGCCAGCAGCCAAGGGGATAGCTCCTACAATGAGCAGTTCTTC.

This sequence joins TRBV7-9 and TRBJ2-7, with 11 nucleotides matching TRBD1. This CDR3 region has 15 residues. Germline V lookup: CDR1 SEHNR, CDR2 FQNEAQ (reference sequence). V was clipped by 4 bases and J by 1 base; unmatched bases: 3. The CDR3 region has the DNA TGTGCCAGCAGCTCGGGACAGGGGGTTTCCTACGAGCAGTACTTC. Its translation is CASSSGQGVSYEQYF.

The gene calls are TRBV9 and TRBJ2-1; a weak D match, TRBD1 (6 bases). V lost 3 bases to trimming and J lost 2 bases, with 9 bases between them. The CDR3 consists of 14 residues. CDR1 and CDR2 (germline): SGDLS, YYNGEE. CDR3 loop: CASSARTAYNEQFF. The CDR3 DNA is TGTGCCAGCAGCGCCCGGACAGCCTACAATGAGCAGTTCTTC. The full variable domain, in which reference TRBV9 and TRBJ2-1 provide the parts outside the CDR3, is DSGVTQTPKHLITATGQRVTLRCSPRSGDLSVYWYQQSLDQGLQFLIQYYNGEERAKGNILERFSAQQFPDLHSELNLSSLELGDSALYFCASSARTAYNEQFFGPGTRLTVL.

The chain employs TRBV7-9 and TRBJ2-1; unclear D gene. Trimming took 3 bases from V and 4 from J, leaving 4 bases between them. There are 12 residues in the CDR3. Germline V gene lookup returns CDR1 SEHNR and CDR2 FQNEAQ (reference sequence). This chain's CDR3 is CASSFRYNEQFF. CDR3 DNA: TGTGCCAGCAGCTTCAGGTACAATGAGCAGTTCTTC.

The chain employs TRBV13 and TRBJ1-1; TRBD1 might be the D (5 bases). The ends were cut back, 3 bases at V and 7 bases at J, with 15 bases in the middle. Germline loops: CDR1 PRHDT, CDR2 FYEKMQ (reference sequence). The CDR3 spans 14 residues. This CDR3 reads CASSFHTTGSEAFF. The CDR3 DNA follows: TGTGCCAGCAGCTTCCATACAACAGGTAGTGAAGCTTTCTTT.

The V and J genes are TRBV5-6 and TRBJ1-3, with 7 bases matching TRBD1. Germline V CDR1 and CDR2: SGHDT, YYEEEE. The J segment lost 3 bases and the V segment lost 4 bases, leaving 4 bases of the junction unmatched. The CDR3 length is 14 residues. CDR3 DNA sequence: TGTGCCAGCAGCCTAGGGACAGTTGGAAACACCATATATTTT. As protein: CASSLGTVGNTIYF. Together with reference TRBV5-6 and TRBJ1-3, the CDR3 gives the full variable domain: DAGVTQSPTHLIKTRGQQVTLRCSPKSGHDTVSWYQQALGQGPQFIFQYYEEEERQRGNFPDRFSGHQFPNYSSELNVNALLLGDSALYLCASSLGTVGNTIYFGEGSWLTVV.

The chain combines TRBV7-8 with TRBJ1-1; D ambiguous. In germline, CDR1 is SGHVS, CDR2 FQNEAQ. The CDR3 runs to 16 residues. V lost 1 base and J lost 1, with 13 bases in between. DNA for the CDR3: TGTGCCAGCAGCTTAGAGCCAGGACCCAGGAACACTGAAGCTTTCTTT. Encoded protein: CASSLEPGPRNTEAFF.